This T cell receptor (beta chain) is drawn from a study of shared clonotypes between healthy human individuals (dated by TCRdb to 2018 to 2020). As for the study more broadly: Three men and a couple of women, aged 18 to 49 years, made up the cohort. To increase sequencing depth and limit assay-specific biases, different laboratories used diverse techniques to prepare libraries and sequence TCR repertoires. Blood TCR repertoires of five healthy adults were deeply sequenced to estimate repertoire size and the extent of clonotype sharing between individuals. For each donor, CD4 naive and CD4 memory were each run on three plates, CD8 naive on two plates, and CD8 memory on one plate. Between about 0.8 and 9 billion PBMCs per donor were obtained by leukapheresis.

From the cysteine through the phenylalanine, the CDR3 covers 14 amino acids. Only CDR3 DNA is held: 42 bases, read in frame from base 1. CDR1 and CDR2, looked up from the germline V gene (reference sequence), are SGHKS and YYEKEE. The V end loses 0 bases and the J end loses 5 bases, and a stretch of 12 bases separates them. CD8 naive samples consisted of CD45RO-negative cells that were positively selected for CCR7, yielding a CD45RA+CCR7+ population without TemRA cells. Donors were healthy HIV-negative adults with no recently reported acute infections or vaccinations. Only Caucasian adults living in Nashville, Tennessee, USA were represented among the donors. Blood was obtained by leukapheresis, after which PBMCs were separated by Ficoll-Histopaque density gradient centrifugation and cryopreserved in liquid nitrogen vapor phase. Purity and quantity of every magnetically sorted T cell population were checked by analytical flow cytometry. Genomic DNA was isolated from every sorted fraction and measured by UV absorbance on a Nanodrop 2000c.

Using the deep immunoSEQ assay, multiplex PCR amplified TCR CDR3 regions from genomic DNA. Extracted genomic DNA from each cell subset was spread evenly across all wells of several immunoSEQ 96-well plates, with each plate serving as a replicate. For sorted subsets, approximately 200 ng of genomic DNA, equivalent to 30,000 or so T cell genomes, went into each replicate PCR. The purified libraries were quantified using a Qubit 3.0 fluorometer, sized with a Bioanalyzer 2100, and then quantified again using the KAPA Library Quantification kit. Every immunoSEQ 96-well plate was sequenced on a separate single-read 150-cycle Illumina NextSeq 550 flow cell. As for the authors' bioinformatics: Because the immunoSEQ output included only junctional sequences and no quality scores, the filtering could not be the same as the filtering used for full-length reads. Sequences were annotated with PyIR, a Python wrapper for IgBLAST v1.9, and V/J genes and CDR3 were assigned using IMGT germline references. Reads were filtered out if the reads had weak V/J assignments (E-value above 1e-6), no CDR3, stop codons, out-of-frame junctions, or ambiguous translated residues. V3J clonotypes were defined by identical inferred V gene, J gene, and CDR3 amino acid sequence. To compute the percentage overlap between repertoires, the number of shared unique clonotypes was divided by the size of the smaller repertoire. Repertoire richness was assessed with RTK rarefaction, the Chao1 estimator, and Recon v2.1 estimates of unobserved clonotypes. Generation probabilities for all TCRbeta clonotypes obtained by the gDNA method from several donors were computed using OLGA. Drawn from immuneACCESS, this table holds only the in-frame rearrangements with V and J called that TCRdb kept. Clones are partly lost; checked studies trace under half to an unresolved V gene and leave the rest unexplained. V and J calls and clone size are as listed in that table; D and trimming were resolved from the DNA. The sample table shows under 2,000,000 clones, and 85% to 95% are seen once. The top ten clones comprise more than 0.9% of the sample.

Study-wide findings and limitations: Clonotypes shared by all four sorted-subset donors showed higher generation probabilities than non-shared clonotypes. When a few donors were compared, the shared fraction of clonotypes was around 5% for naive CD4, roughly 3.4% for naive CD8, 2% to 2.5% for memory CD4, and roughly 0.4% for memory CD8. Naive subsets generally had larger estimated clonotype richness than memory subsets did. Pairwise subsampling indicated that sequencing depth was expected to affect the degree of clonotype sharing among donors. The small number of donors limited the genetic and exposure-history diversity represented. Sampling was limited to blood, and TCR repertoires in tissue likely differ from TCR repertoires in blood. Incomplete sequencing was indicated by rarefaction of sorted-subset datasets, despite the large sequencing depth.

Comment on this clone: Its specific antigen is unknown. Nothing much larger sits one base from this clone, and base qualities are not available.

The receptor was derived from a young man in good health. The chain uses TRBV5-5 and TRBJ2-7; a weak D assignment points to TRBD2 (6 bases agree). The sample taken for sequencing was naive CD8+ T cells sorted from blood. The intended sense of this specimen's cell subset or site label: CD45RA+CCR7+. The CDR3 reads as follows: CASSLVAGSDEQYF. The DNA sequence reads TGTGCCAGCAGCTTGGTGGCGGGGTCGGACGAGCAGTACTTC. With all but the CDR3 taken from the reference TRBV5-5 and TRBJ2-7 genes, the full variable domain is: DAGVTQSPTHLIKTRGQQVTLRCSPISGHKSVSWYQQVLGQGPQFIFQYYEKEERGRGNFPDRFSARQFPNYSSELNVNALLLGDSALYLCASSLVAGSDEQYFGPGTRLTVT.